This T cell receptor beta chain comes out of a study of T cells in Graves' hyperthyroidism and ophthalmopathy. The study, taken as a whole, reports: Ophthalmopathy was model-predicted a median roughly 6.3 months pre-onset.

This clonotype was seen more than once but under ten times. Its antigen is undetermined. A read error may account for a junction end that differs from germline. Under 3 months was the duration of disease in ophthalmopathy patients, who also had a Clinical Activity Score of at least 3 and a NOSPECS grade of at least 4. The source material, RNA transcripts, was used to amplify TCR beta CDR3 regions. First-round RT-PCR of the TCR CDR3 relied on the HTBI primer set. TCRdb passed the multiplex PCR reads through MiXCR, listing each CDR3 protein once. The sample yields fewer than 350,000 distinct CDR3 sequences, about a sixth seen once. This TCR came from a middle-aged woman with Graves' ophthalmopathy. Sequences were obtained from blood.

CDR3 nucleotide sequence: TGCGCCAGCAGCAAAGAGGCGGGAATCCACACCGGGGAGCTGTTTTTT. Translated, it gives CASSKEAGIHTGELFF. The chain couples TRBV4-3 to TRBJ2-2; possible D gene TRBD2, 6 bases. Germline values: CDR1 LGHNA, CDR2 YSLEER. The CDR3 spans 16 residues.